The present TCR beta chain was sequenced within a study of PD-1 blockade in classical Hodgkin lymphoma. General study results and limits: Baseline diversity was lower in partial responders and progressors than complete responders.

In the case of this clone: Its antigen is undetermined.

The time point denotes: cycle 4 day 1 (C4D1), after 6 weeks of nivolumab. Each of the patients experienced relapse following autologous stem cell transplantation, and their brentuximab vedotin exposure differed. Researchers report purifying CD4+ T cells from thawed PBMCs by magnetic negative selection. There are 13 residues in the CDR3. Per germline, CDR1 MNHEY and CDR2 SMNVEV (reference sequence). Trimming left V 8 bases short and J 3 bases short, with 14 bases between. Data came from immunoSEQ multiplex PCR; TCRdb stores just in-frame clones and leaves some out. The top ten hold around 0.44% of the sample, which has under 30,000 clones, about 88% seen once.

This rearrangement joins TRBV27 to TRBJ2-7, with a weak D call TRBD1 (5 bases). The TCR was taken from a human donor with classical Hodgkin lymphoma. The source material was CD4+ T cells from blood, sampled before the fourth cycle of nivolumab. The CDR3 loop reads CASSRQPHYEQYF. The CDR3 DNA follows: TGTGCCAGCTCCCGACAGCCTCACTACGAGCAGTACTTC.